The rows below give T cell receptor beta chains drawn from one sample of a study of blood T cell repertoires in COVID-19. TCRdb's table, derived via immunoSEQ multiplex PCR, lists solely in-frame clones and lacks some. The table has approximately 220,000 clones, roughly 88% seen once. The specimen sequenced was PBMCs or T cells enriched from blood (not recorded which). The receptors were gathered from a woman in her 40s with acute COVID-19. CDR3s include the opening cysteine and the closing phenylalanine or tryptophan.

V,J,CDR3
TRBV9,TRBJ2-2,CASSAWGGPNTGELFF
TRBV4-2,TRBJ2-4,CASSQPDARGAKNIQYF
TRBV9,TRBJ1-2,CASSVDGTPLNNYGYTF
TRBV6-2/TRBV6-3,TRBJ2-5,CASSYSIGGGKETQYF
TRBV28,TRBJ2-7,CASQETSYEQYF
TRBV19,TRBJ1-1,CASSAFGTDNTEAFF
TRBV7-2,TRBJ2-1,CASSSQTGYNEQFF
TRBV3-1/TRBV3-2,TRBJ2-1,CASSPPGQGRNEQFF
TRBV3-1/TRBV3-2,TRBJ1-5,CASSQGHSNQPQHF
TRBV4-3,TRBJ1-2,CASSQAYVGYGYTF
TRBV2,TRBJ1-2,CASSENWGQGYGYTF
TRBV6-2/TRBV6-3,TRBJ2-7,CASSPTPGLESYEQYF
TRBV5-6,TRBJ2-7,CASSSRDRVYEQYF
TRBV30,TRBJ1-5,CAWSGLGNQPQHF
TRBV4-2,TRBJ2-5,CASSQDLGTSHVETQYF
TRBV12-3/TRBV12-4,TRBJ1-2,CASSRGIYGYTF
TRBV5-1,TRBJ1-4,CASSLGRGLDEKLFF
TRBV3-1/TRBV3-2,TRBJ1-1,CASRQGDGDTEAFF
TRBV24-1,TRBJ1-1,CATSERRGLRTEAFF
TRBV4-3,TRBJ2-7,CASSQDPQGGDEQYF
TRBV15,TRBJ1-6,CATKTPQNDSPLHF
TRBV7-9,TRBJ1-5,CASSSGLQLLPQHF